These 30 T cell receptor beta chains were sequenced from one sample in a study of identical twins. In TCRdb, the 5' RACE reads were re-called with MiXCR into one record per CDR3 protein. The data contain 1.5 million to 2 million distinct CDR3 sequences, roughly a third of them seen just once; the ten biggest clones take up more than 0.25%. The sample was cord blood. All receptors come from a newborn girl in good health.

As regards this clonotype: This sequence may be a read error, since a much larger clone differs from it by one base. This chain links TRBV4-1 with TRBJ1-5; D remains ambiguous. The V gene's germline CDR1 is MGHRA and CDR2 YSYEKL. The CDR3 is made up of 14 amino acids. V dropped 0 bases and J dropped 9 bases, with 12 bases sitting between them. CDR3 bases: TGCGCCAGCAGCCAAGATTTGGTTGCTCGGCCCCAGCATTTT. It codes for CASSQDLVARPQHF.

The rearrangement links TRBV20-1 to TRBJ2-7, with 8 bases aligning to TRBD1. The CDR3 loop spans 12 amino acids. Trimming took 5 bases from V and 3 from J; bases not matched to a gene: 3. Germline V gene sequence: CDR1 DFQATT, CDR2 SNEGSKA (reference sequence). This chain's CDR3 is CSAGGQGYEQYF. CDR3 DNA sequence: TGCAGTGCTGGAGGACAGGGCTACGAGCAGTACTTC.

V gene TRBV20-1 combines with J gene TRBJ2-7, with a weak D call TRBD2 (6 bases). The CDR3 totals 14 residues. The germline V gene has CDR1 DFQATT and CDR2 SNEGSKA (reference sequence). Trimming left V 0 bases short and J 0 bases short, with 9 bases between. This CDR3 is CSARDPTSSYEQYF. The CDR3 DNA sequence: TGCAGTGCTAGAGACCCGACTAGCTCCTACGAGCAGTACTTC.

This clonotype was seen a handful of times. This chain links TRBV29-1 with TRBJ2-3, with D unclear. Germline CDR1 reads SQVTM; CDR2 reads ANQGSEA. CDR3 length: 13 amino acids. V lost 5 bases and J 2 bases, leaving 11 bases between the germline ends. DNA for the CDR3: TGCAGCGTTCGGGTGCAATACACAGATACGCAGTATTTT. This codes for CSVRVQYTDTQYF.

CDR3: CATSTSAYRRGEAFF. The CDR3 region has the DNA TGTGCCACCAGCACAAGTGCCTACAGGCGAGGTGAAGCTTTCTTT. The chain joins TRBV15 to TRBJ1-1; D might be TRBD1 (5 bases). In germline, CDR1 is LNHNV, CDR2 YYDKDF (reference sequence). Trimming took off 4 bases at V and 7 bases at J, with 19 bases between the two ends. There are 15 residues in the CDR3.

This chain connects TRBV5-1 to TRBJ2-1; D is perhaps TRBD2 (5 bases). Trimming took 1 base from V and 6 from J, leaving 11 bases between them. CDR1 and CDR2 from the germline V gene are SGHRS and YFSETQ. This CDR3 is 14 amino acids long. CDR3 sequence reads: CASSLTRALNEQFF. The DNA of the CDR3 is TGCGCCAGCAGCTTGACTAGAGCCCTCAATGAGCAGTTCTTC. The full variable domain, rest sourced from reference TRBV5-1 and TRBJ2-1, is KAGVTQTPRYLIKTRGQQVTLSCSPISGHRSVSWYQQTPGQGLQFLFEYFSETQRNKGNFPGRFSGRQFSNSRSEMNVSTLELGDSALYLCASSLTRALNEQFFGPGTRLTVL.

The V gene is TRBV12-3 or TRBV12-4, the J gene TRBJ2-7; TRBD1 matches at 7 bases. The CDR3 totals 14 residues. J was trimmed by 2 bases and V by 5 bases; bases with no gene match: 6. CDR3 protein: CASSPARGTYEQYF. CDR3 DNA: TGTGCCAGCAGTCCCGCCAGGGGGACCTACGAGCAGTACTTC.

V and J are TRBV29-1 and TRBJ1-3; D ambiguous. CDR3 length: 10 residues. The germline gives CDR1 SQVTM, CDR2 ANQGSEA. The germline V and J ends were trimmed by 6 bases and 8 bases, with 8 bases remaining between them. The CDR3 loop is CSVLLDTIYF. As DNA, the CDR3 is TGCAGCGTCCTACTAGACACCATATATTTT.

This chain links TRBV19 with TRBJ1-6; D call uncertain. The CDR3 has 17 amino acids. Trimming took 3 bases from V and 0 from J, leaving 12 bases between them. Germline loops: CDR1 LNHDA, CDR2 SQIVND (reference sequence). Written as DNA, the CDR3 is TGTGCCAGTAGTATCCAGGCCATCAGCTCCTATAATTCACCCCTCCACTTT. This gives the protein CASSIQAISSYNSPLHF.

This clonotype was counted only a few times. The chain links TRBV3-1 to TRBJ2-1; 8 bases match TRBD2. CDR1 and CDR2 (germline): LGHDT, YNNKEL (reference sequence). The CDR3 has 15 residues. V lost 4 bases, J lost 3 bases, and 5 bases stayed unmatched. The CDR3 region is CASSPGGTLYNEQFF. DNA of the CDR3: TGTGCCAGCAGCCCGGGGGGGACGCTCTACAATGAGCAGTTCTTC.

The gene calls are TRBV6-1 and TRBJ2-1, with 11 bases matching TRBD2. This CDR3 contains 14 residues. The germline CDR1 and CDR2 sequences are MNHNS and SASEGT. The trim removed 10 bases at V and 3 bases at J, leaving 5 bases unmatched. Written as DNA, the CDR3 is TGTGCCATCGCGGGACTAGCGGTCTACAATGAGCAGTTCTTC. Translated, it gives CAIAGLAVYNEQFF.

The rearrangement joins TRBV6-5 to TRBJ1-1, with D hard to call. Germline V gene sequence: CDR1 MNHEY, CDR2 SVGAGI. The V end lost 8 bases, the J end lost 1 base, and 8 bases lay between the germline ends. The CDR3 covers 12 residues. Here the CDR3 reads CASEAENTEAFF. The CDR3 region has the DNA TGTGCCAGCGAGGCAGAGAACACTGAAGCTTTCTTT.

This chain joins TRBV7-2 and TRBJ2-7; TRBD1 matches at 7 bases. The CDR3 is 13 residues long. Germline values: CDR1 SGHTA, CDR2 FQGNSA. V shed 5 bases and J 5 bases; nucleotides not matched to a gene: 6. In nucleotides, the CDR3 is TGTGCCAGCAGCCAGGGGGTTAAAGACGAGCAGTACTTC. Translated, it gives CASSQGVKDEQYF.

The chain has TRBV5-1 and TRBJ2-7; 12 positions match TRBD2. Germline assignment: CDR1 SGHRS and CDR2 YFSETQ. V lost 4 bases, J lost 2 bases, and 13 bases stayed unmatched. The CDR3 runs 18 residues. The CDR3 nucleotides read TGCGCCAGCAGCCGAAATCCCGGGACTAGCGGGCGAACCTACGAGCAGTACTTC. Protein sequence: CASSRNPGTSGRTYEQYF.

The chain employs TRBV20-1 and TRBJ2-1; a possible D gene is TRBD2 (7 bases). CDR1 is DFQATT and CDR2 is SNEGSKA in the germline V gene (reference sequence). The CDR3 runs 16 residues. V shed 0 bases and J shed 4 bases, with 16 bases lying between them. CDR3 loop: CSARDQWRGGYNEQFF. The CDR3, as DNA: TGCAGTGCTAGAGATCAGTGGAGGGGGGGGTACAATGAGCAGTTCTTC.

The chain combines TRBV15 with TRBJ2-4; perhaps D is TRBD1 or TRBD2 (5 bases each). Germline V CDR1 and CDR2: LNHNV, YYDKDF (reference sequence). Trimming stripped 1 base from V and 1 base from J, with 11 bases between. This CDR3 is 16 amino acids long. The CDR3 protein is CATSRGDGVAKNIQYF. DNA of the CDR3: TGTGCCACCAGCAGAGGGGACGGAGTGGCCAAAAACATTCAGTACTTC.

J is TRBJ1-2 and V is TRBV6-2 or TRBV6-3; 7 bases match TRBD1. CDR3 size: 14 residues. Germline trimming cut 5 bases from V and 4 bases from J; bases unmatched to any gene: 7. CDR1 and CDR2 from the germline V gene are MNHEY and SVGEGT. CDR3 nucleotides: TGTGCCAGCAGTAAACAGGGGCCGCCCTATGGCTACACCTTC. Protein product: CASSKQGPPYGYTF.

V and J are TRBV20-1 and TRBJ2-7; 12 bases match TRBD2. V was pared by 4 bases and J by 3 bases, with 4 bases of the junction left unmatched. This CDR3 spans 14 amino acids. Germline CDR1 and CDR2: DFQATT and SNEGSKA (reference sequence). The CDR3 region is CSATTSGRGYEQYF. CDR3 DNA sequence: TGCAGTGCTACGACTAGCGGGAGAGGCTACGAGCAGTACTTC.

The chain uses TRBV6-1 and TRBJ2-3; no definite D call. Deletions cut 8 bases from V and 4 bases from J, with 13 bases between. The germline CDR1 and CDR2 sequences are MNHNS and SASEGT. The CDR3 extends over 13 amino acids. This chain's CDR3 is CASGPSVADTQYF. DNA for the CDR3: TGTGCCAGCGGCCCATCGGTGGCAGATACGCAGTATTTT.

The CDR3, as DNA: TGTGCCAGTACCCCGGGTCCAAGGTACGCAGATACGCAGTATTTT. As protein: CASTPGPRYADTQYF. The chain recombines TRBV19 with TRBJ2-3; D is unresolved. This CDR3 region has 15 residues. Looked up from germline, CDR1 is LNHDA and CDR2 is SQIVND (reference sequence). Between the trimmed V and J ends, which lost 7 bases and 4 bases, there was a span of 18 bases.

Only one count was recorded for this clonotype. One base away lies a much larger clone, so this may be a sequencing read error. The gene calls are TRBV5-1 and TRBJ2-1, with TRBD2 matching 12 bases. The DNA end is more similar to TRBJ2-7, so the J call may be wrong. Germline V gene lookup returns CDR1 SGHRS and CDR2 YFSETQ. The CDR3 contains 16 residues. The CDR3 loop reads CASSLGLAGDHNEQYF. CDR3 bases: TGCGCCAGCAGCTTGGGACTAGCGGGGGACCACAATGAGCAGTACTTC.

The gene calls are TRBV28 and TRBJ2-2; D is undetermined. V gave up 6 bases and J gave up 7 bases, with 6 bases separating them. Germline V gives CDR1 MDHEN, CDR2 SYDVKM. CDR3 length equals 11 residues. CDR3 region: CASRLGGELFF. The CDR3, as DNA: TGTGCCAGCAGATTGGGCGGGGAGCTGTTTTTT.

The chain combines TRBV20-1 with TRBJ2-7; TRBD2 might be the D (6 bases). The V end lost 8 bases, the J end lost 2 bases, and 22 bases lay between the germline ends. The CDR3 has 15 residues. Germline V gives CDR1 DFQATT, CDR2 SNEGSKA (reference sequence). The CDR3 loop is CSYTVTGVPPYEQYF. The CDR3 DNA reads TGCAGTTATACGGTAACGGGAGTGCCCCCCTACGAGCAGTACTTC.

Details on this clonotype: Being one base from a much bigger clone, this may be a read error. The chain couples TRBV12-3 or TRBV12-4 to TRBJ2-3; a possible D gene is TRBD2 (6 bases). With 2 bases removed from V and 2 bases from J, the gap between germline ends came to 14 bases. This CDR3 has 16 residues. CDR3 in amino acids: CASSLIGTDNTDTQYF. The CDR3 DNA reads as TGTGCCAGCAGTTTAATCGGGACTGACAACACAGATACGCAGTATTTT.

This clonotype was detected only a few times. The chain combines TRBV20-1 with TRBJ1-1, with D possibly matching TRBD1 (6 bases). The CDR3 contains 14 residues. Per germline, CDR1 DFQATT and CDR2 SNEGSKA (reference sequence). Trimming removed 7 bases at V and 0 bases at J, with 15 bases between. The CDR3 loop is CSGFVGGMNTEAFF. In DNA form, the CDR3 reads TGCAGTGGATTTGTAGGGGGGATGAACACTGAAGCTTTCTTT.

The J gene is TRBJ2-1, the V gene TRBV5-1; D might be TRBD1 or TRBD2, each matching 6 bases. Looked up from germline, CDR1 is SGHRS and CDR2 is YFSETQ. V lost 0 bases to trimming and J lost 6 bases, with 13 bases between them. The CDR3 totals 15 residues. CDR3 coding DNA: TGCGCCAGCAGCTTGGTGACGGGGGCCTGCAATGAGCAGTTCTTC. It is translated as CASSLVTGACNEQFF.

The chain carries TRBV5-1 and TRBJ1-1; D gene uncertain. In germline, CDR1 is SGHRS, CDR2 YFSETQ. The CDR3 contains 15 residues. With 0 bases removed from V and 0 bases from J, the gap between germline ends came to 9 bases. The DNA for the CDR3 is TGCGCCAGCAGCTTGGCCGGTCCGGTGAACACTGAAGCTTTCTTT. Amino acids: CASSLAGPVNTEAFF.

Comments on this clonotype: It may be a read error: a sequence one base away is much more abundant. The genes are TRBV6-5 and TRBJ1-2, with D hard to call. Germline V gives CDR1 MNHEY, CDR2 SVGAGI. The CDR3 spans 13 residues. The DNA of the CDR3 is TGTGCCAGCGGTTACTCTACAGACTATGGCTACACCTTC. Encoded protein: CASGYSTDYGYTF.

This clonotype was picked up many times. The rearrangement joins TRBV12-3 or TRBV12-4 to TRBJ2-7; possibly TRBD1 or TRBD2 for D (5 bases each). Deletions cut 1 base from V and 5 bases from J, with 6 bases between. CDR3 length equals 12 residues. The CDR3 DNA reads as TGTGCCAGCAGTTTAGGAGGGGACGAGCAGTACTTC. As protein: CASSLGGDEQYF.

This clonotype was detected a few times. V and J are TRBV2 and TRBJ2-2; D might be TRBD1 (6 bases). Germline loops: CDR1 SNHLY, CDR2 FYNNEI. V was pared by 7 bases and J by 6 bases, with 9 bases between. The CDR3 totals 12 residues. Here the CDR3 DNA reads TGTGCCAGCACTTGGGGGCCCGGGGAGCTGTTTTTT. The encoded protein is CASTWGPGELFF.